Listed below are T cell receptor beta chains from one sample, sequenced in a study of blood T cell repertoires in COVID-19. The table came from immunoSEQ multiplex PCR; TCRdb's copy has only in-frame clones and leaves some out. Counted here are over 150,000 clones, roughly 84% occurring once; the ten biggest clones make up roughly 1%. Sequences were obtained from peripheral blood. The receptors were sampled from a man aged 35-49 years with acute or convalescent COVID-19. The CDR3 runs from the conserved cysteine through the conserved F or W.

j_call	v_call	cdr3_aa
TRBJ2-3	TRBV5-8	CASSLARGGTDTQYF
TRBJ2-7	TRBV3-1/TRBV3-2	CASSQSFYEQYF
TRBJ1-2	TRBV4-2	CASSQDRGLIIPGYTF
TRBJ2-3	TRBV5-1	CASSLSGSSTDTQYF
TRBJ1-4	TRBV7-9	CASSLSGVNEKLFF
TRBJ1-2	TRBV14	CASSRDRDYTF
TRBJ2-7	TRBV7-9	CASSLRGVNEQYF
TRBJ2-1	TRBV7-6	CASSLGFSSGTGDYKSYNEQFF
TRBJ2-7	TRBV5-4	CASSSGLAASYEQYF
TRBJ2-2	TRBV28	CASSLTGVPGELFF
TRBJ2-3	TRBV5-1	CASSLDRVDTDTQYF
TRBJ2-2	TRBV5-1	CASSFFRVATGELFF
TRBJ2-3	TRBV5-4	CASSFTRDSTDTQYF
TRBJ1-2	TRBV7-2	CASSLGGQAINYGYTF
TRBJ1-2	TRBV11-2	CASSSGEEGYTF
TRBJ1-2	TRBV5-6	CASSLGTGGGYTF
TRBJ2-1	TRBV4-1	CASSPIERSEQFF
TRBJ1-4	TRBV18	CASSGGDEKLFF
TRBJ1-1	TRBV7-9	CASSLAGAGLNTEAFF
TRBJ2-3	TRBV6-5	CASSYSGQGGDTQYF
TRBJ2-5	TRBV19	CASSTRGAEETQYF
TRBJ2-5	TRBV6-2/TRBV6-3	CASSPIARETQYF
TRBJ2-1	TRBV19	CASSIPRGRSSYNEQFF
TRBJ1-1	TRBV6-5	CASRDQGESTEAFF
TRBJ1-2	TRBV27	CASSYHRGSDGYTF
TRBJ1-1	TRBV6-6	CASRGPAGRNTEAFF
TRBJ1-5	TRBV5-5	CASSLEYSNQPQHF
TRBJ2-3	TRBV27	CASSPDNKFTDTQYF
TRBJ2-2	TRBV7-6	CASSLVTAATGELFF
TRBJ1-4	TRBV5-1	CASSSDRGANEKLFF
TRBJ2-3	TRBV5-4	CASRSSSGGAIVADTQYF
TRBJ2-7	TRBV11-2	CASSLEESSSGYEQYF
TRBJ1-6	TRBV28	CASSLTGQYSPLHF
TRBJ1-3	TRBV19	CASSIDGGGTGNTIYF
TRBJ2-5	TRBV6-6	CASTLRTAGEETQYF
TRBJ2-7	TRBV5-1	CASSSRGEQYF
TRBJ2-3	TRBV11-2	CASSLDRLGATDTQYF
TRBJ2-7	TRBV6-5	CASTYDTTLSKQYF
TRBJ1-6	TRBV2	CASSELEGGSPLHF
TRBJ1-1	TRBV5-1	CASSLGREGTEAFF
TRBJ2-1	TRBV9	CASSMTSSLPNEQFF
TRBJ2-3	TRBV28	CASSFLAGGRSDTQYF
TRBJ1-5	TRBV7-2	CASSLGQPGVQPQHF
TRBJ2-3	TRBV24-1	CATSDLPGGTDTQYF
TRBJ1-6	TRBV3-1/TRBV3-2	CASSREGGSPLHF
TRBJ1-3	TRBV3-1/TRBV3-2	CASSQGDRGLRNTIYF